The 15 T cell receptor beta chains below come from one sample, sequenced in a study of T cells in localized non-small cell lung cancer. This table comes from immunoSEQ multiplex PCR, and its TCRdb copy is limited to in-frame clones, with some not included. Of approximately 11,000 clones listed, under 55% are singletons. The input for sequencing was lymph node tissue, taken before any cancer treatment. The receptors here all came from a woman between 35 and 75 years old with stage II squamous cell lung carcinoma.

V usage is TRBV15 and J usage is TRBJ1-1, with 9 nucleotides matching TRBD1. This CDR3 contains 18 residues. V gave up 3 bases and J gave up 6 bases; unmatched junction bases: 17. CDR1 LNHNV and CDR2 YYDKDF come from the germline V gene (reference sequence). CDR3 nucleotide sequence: TGTGCCACCAGCAGCAGGAGGGGGGGACAGGGATTTGTAGCTGAAGCTTTCTTT. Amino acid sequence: CATSSRRGGQGFVAEAFF.

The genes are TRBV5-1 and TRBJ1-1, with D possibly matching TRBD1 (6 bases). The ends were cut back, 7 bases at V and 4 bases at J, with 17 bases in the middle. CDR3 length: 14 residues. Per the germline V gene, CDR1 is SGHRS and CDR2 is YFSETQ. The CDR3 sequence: CASAKGGLGTEAFF. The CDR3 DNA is TGCGCCAGCGCTAAGGGGGGGCTCGGCACTGAAGCTTTCTTT.

The CDR3 DNA reads TGTGCCAGTAGTTTTTCAGGGAGGGCTTTCTTT. This translates into CASSFSGRAFF. V is TRBV19 and J is TRBJ1-1, with D possibly being TRBD1 (5 bases). Germline CDR1 and CDR2: LNHDA and SQIVND (reference sequence). Trimming removed 5 bases at V and 11 bases at J, with 12 bases between. The CDR3 sequence is 11 residues long.

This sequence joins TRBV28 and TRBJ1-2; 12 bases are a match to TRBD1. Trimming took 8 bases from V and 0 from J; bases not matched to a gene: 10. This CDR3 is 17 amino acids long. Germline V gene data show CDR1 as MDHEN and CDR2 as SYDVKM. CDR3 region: CASGTGGLLSTNYGYTF. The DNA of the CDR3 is TGTGCCAGCGGGACAGGGGGCCTACTTTCCACTAACTATGGCTACACCTTC.

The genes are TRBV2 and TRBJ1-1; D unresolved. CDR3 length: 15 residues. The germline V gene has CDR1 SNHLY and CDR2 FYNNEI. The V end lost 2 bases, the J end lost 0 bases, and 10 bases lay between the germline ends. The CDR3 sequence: CASSESSWMNTEAFF. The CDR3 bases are TGTGCCAGCAGTGAAAGTTCCTGGATGAACACTGAAGCTTTCTTT.

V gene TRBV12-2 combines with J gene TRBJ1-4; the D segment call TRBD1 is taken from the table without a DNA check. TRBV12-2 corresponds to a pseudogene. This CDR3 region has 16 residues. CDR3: CATWGRQGGSNEKLFF. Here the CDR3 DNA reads TGTGCCACCTGGGGCCGACAGGGCGGATCTAATGAAAAACTGTTTTTT.

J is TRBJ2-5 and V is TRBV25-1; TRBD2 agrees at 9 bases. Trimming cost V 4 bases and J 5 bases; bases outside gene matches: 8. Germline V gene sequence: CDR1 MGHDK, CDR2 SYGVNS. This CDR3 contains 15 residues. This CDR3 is CASSGMRLAGETQYF. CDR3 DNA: TGTGCCAGCAGTGGGATGAGGCTAGCGGGGGAGACCCAGTACTTC.

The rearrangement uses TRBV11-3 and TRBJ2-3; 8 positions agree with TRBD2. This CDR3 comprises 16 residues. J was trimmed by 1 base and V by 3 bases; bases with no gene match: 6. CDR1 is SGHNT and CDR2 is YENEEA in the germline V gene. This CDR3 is CASSLRTSRGTDTQYF. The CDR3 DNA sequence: TGTGCCAGCAGCTTGAGGACTAGCCGGGGCACAGATACGCAGTATTTT.

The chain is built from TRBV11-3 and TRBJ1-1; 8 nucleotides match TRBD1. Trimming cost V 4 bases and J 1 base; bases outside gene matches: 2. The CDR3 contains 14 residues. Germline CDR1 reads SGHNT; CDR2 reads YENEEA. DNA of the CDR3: TGTGCCAGCAGCTCCAGGGGGCGGAACACTGAAGCTTTCTTT. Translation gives CASSSRGRNTEAFF.

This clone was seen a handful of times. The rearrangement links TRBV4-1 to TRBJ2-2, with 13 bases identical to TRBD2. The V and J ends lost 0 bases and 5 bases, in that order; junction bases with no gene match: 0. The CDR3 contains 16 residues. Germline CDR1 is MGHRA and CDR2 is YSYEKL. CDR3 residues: CASSQELAGGTGELFF. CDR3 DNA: TGCGCCAGCAGCCAAGAACTAGCGGGAGGGACCGGGGAGCTGTTTTTT.

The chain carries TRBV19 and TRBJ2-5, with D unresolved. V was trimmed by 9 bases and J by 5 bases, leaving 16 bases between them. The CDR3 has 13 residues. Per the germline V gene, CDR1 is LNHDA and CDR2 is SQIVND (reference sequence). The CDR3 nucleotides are TGTGCCAGCTCCCCTACCCTAGGGGAGACCCAGTACTTC. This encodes CASSPTLGETQYF.

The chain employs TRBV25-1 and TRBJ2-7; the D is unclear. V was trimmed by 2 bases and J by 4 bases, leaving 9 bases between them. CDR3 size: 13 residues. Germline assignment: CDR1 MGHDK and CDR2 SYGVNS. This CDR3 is CASSEGLGYEQYF. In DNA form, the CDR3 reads TGTGCCAGCAGTGAAGGGCTGGGGTACGAGCAGTACTTC.

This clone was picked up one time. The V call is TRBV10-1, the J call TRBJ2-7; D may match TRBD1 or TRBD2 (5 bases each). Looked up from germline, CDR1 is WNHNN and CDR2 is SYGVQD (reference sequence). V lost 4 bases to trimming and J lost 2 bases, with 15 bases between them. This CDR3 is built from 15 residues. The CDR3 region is CASSAGTSDTYEQYF. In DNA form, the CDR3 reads TGCGCCAGCAGTGCCGGGACCTCCGACACCTACGAGCAGTACTTC.

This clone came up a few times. In DNA form, the CDR3 reads TGTGCCATCAGTCCTACGGGACTCTCTGGGGCCAACGTCCTGACTTTC. It encodes CAISPTGLSGANVLTF. V usage is TRBV10-3 and J usage is TRBJ2-6; D perhaps matches TRBD2 (6 bases). The CDR3 covers 16 residues. V dropped 5 bases and J dropped 0 bases, with 11 bases sitting between them. Germline assignment: CDR1 ENHRY and CDR2 SYGVKD.

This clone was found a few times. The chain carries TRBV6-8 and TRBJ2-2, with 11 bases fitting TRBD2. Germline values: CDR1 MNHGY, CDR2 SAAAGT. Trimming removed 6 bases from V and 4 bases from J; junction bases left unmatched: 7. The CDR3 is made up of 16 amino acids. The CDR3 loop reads CASRATSGRVTGELFF. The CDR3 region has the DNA TGTGCCAGCAGAGCAACTAGCGGGAGAGTCACCGGGGAGCTGTTTTTT.